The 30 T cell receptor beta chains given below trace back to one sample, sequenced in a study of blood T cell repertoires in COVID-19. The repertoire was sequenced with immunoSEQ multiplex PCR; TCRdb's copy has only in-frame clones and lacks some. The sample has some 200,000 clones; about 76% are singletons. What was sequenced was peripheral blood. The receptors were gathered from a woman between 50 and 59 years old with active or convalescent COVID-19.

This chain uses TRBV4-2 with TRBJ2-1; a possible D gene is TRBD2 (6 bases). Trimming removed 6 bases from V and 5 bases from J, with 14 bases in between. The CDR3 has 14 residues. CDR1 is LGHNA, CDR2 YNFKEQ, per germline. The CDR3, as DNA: TGTGCCAGCAGAAGTCGGGAGTCTGACAATGAGCAGTTCTTC. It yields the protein CASRSRESDNEQFF.

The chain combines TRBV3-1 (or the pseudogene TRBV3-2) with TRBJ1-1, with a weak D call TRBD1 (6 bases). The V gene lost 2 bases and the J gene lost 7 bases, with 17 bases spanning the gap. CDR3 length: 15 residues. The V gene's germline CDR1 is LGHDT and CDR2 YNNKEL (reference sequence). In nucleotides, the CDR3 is TGTGCCAGCAGCCAACAAACACAGGGAGACAGTGAAGCTTTCTTT. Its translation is CASSQQTQGDSEAFF.

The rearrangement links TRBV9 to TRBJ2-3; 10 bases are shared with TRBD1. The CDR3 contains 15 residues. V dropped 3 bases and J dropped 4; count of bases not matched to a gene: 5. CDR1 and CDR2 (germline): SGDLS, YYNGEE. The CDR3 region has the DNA TGTGCCAGCAGCGAGGGGACAGGGGCGGCAGATACGCAGTATTTT. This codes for CASSEGTGAADTQYF.

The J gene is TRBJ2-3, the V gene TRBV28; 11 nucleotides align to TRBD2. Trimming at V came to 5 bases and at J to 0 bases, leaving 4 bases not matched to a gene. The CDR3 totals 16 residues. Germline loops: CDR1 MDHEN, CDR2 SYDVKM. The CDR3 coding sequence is TGTGCCAGCAGTCAACTAGCGGGGGAGAGCACAGATACGCAGTATTTT. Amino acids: CASSQLAGESTDTQYF.

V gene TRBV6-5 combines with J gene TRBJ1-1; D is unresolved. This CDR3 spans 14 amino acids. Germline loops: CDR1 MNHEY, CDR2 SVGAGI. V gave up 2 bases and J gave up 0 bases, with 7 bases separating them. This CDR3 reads CASSYQTLNTEAFF. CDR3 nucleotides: TGTGCCAGCAGTTACCAGACATTGAACACTGAAGCTTTCTTT.

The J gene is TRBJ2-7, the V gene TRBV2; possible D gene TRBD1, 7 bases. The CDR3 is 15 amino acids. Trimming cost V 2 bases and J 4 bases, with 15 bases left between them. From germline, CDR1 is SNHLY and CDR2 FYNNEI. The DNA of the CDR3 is TGTGCCAGCAGTGAACCAGGGGGGATTACGTACGAGCAGTACTTC. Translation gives CASSEPGGITYEQYF.

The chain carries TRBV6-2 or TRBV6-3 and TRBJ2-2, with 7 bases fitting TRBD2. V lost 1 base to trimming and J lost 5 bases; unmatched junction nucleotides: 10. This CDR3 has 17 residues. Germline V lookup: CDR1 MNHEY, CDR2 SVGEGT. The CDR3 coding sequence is TGTGCCAGCAGTTACTACGGCCCGGGAGGCGGGACCGGGGAGCTGTTTTTT. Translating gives CASSYYGPGGGTGELFF.

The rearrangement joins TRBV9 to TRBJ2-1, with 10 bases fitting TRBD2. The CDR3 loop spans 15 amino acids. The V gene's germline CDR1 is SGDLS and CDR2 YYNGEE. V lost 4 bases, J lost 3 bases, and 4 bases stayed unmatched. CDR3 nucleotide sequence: TGTGCCAGCAGCCGAAGCGGGGGGGACTACAATGAGCAGTTCTTC. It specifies CASSRSGGDYNEQFF.

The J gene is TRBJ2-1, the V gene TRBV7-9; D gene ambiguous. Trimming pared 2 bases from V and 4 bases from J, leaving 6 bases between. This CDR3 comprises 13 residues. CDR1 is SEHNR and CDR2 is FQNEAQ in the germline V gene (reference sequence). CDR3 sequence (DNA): TGTGCCAGCAGCTTATCACAGTACAATGAGCAGTTCTTC. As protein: CASSLSQYNEQFF.

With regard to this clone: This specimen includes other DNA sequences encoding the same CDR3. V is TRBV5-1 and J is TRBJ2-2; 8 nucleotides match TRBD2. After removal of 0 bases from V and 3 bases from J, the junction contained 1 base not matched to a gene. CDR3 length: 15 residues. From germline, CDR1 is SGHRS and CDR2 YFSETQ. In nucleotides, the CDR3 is TGCGCCAGCAGCTTGGAAGCGGGGGACACCGGGGAGCTGTTTTTT. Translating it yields CASSLEAGDTGELFF.

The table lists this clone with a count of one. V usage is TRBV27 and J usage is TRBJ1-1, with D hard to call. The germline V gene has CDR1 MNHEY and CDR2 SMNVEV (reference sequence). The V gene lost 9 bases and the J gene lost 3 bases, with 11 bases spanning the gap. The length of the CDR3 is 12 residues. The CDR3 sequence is CASFRGDTEAFF. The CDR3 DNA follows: TGTGCCAGTTTCAGAGGCGACACTGAAGCTTTCTTT.

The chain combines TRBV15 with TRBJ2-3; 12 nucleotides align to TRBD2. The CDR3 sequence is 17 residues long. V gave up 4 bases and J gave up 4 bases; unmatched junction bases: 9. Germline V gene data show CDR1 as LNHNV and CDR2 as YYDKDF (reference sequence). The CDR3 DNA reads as TGTGCCACCAGCAAAATGGGGACTAGCGGGCTCGCAGATACGCAGTATTTT. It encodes CATSKMGTSGLADTQYF. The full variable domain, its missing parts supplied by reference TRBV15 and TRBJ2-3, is DAMVIQNPRYQVTQFGKPVTLSCSQTLNHNVMYWYQQKSSQAPKLLFHYYDKDFNNEADTPDNFQSRRPNTSFCFLDIRSPGLGDTAMYLCATSKMGTSGLADTQYFGPGTRLTVL.

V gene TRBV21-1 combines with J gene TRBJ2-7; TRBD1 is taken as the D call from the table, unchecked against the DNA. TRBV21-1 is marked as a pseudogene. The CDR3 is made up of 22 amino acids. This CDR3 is CASSSHWDTLRDRRIWGYEQYF. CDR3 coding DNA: TGTGCCAGCAGCTCCCATTGGGATACTCTACGGGACAGGCGGATTTGGGGCTACGAGCAGTACTTC.

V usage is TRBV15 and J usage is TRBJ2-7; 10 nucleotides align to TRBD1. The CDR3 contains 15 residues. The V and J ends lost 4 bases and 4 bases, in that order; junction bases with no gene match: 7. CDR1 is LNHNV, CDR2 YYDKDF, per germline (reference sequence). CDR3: CATSTSGTGVYEQYF. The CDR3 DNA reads TGTGCCACCAGCACCTCCGGGACAGGGGTTTACGAGCAGTACTTC.

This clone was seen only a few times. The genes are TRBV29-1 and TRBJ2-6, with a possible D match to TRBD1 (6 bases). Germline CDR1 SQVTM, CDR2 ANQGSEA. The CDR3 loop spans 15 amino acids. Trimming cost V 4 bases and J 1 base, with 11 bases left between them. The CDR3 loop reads CSVGVTGSGANVLTF. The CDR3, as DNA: TGCAGCGTTGGTGTAACAGGGTCTGGGGCCAACGTCCTGACTTTC. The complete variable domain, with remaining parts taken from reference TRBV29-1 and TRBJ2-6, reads SAVISQKPSRDICQRGTSLTIQCQVDSQVTMMFWYRQQPGQSLTLIATANQGSEATYESGFVIDKFPISRPNLTFSTLTVSNMSPEDSSIYLCSVGVTGSGANVLTFGAGSRLTVL.

CDR3 region: CASSPRLAGDFDEQFF. The CDR3 region has the DNA TGTGCCAGCAGCCCACGACTAGCGGGAGATTTCGATGAGCAGTTCTTC. The genes are TRBV7-9 and TRBJ2-1; 12 nucleotides agree with TRBD2. This CDR3 is 16 amino acids long. J gave up 8 bases and V 5 bases, and 10 bases lay outside the gene matches. Germline lookup yields CDR1 SEHNR and CDR2 FQNEAQ (reference sequence).

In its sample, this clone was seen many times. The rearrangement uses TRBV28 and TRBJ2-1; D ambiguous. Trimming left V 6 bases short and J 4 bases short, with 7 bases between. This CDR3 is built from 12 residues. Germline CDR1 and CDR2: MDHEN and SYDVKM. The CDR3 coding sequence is TGTGCCAGCAGCATCGAGTACAATGAGCAGTTCTTC. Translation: CASSIEYNEQFF.

This CDR3 reads CASSPPGQRSEQYF. The CDR3 nucleotides read TGTGCCAGCAGCCCCCCGGGACAGAGAAGCGAGCAGTACTTC. The V gene is TRBV28, the J gene TRBJ2-7; 7 bases are a match to TRBD1. J gave up 6 bases and V 6 bases, and 11 bases lay outside the gene matches. This CDR3 region has 14 residues. Germline CDR1 MDHEN, CDR2 SYDVKM.

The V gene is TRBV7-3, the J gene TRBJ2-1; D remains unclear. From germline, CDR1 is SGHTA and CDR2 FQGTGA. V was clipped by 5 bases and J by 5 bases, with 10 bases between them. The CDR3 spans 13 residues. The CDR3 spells CASSPDTHNEQFF. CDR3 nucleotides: TGTGCCAGCAGCCCCGACACACACAATGAGCAGTTCTTC.

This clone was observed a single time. CDR3 in amino acids: CASSHAAAGANTGELFF. CDR3 nucleotide sequence: TGTGCCAGCAGCCACGCGGCTGCGGGAGCAAACACCGGGGAGCTGTTTTTT. The rearrangement links TRBV3-1 (or the pseudogene TRBV3-2) to TRBJ2-2; 7 bases map to TRBD2. CDR1 and CDR2 (germline): LGHDT, YNNKEL (reference sequence). The trim removed 3 bases at V and 2 bases at J, leaving 9 bases unmatched. This CDR3 contains 17 residues.

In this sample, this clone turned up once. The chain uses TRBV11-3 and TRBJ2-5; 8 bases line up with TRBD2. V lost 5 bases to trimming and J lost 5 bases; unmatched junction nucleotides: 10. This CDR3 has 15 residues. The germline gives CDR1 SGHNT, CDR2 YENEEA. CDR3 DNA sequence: TGTGCCAGCAGCGCCGGGGGGGTCGGTTTTGAGACCCAGTACTTC. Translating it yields CASSAGGVGFETQYF.

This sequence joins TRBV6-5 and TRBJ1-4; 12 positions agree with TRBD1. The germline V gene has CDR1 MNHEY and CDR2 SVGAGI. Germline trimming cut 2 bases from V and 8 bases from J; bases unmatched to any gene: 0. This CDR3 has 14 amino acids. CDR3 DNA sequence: TGTGCCAGCAGTTACGGGACAGGGGGCGAAAAACTGTTTTTT. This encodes CASSYGTGGEKLFF.

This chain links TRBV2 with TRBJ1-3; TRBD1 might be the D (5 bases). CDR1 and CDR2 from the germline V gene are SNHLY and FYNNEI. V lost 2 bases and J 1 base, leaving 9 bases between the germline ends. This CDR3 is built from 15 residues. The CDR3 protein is CASSEQGGSGNTIYF. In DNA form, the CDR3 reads TGTGCCAGCAGTGAACAGGGTGGATCTGGAAACACCATATATTTT.

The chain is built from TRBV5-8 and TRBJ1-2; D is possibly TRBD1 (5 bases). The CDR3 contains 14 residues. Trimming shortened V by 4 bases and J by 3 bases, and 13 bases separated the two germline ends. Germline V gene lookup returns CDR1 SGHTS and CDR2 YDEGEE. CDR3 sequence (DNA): TGTGCCAGCAGCGCCCCGGGGGTTCACTATGGCTACACCTTC. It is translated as CASSAPGVHYGYTF.

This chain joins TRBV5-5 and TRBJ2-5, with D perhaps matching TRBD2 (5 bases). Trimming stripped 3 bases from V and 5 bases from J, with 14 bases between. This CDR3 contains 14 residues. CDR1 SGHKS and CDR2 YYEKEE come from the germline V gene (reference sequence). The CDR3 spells CASSSLRGGETQYF. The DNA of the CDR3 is TGTGCCAGCAGCTCGTTACGGGGTGGGGAGACCCAGTACTTC.

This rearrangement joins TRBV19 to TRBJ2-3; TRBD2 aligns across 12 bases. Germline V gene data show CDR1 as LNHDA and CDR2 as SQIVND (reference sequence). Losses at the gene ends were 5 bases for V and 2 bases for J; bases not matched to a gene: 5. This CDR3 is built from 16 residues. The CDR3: CASSARLAGATDTQYF. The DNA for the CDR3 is TGTGCCAGTAGTGCCAGACTAGCGGGGGCCACAGATACGCAGTATTTT.

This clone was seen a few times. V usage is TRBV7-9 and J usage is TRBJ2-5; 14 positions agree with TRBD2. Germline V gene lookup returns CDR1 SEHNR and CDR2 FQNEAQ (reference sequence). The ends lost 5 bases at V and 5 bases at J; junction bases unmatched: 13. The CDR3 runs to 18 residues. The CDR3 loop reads CASSAGTSGRISGETQYF. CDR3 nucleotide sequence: TGTGCCAGCAGCGCGGGGACTAGCGGGAGAATATCGGGGGAGACCCAGTACTTC.

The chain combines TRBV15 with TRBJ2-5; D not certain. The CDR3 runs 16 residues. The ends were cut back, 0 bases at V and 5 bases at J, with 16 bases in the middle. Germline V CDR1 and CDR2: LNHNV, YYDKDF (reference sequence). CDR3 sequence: CATSRDWPPRPETQYF. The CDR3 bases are TGTGCCACCAGCAGAGATTGGCCCCCGAGGCCGGAGACCCAGTACTTC.

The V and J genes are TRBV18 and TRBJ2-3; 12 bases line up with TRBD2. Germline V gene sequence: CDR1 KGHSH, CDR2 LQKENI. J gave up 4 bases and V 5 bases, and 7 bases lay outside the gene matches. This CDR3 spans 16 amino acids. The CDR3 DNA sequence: TGTGCCAGCTCATCTGAACTAGCGGGAGGCTCAGATACGCAGTATTTT. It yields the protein CASSSELAGGSDTQYF.

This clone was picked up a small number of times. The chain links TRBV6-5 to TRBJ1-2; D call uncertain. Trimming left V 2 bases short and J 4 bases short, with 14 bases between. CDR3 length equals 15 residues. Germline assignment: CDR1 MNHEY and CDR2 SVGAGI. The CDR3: CASSYGGSKSYGYTF. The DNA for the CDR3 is TGTGCCAGCAGTTACGGAGGGAGCAAAAGCTATGGCTACACCTTC.